One sample yielded the 10 T cell receptor beta chains listed below, sequenced in a study of T cells after yellow fever vaccination. TCRdb analysed the 5' RACE reads with MiXCR anew, one entry per CDR3 protein. In the table there are about 60,000 distinct CDR3 sequences, roughly 6.9% of which are singletons. The sequencing here drew on CD8+ T cells sorted from PBMCs, taken on the day of the first yellow fever vaccination. Receptors originate from a young man who received the YFV17D yellow fever vaccine.

This clonotype was seen a handful of times. This sequence joins TRBV5-1 and TRBJ2-1, with D possibly matching TRBD2 (6 bases). This CDR3 spans 16 amino acids. The V and J ends lost 0 bases and 8 bases respectively, with 18 bases between them. Germline CDR1 SGHRS, CDR2 YFSETQ. CDR3 in amino acids: CASSLALPSVRDEQFF. The CDR3 DNA sequence: TGCGCCAGCAGCTTGGCTTTGCCTAGCGTTCGGGATGAGCAGTTCTTC.

The rearrangement links TRBV7-9 to TRBJ2-1; no clear D. The CDR3 is 16 residues long. Trimming removed 5 bases at V and 0 bases at J, with 14 bases between. In germline, CDR1 is SEHNR, CDR2 FQNEAQ (reference sequence). This chain's CDR3 is CASSGVGPGSYNEQFF. Here the CDR3 DNA reads TGTGCCAGCAGCGGGGTCGGGCCTGGCTCCTACAATGAGCAGTTCTTC.

The sample holds many counts of this clonotype. The genes are TRBV20-1 and TRBJ2-7, with TRBD1 matching 7 bases. CDR3 length: 14 residues. Germline lookup yields CDR1 DFQATT and CDR2 SNEGSKA (reference sequence). The V gene end was trimmed by 2 bases and the J gene end by 3 bases; junction bases not matched to a gene: 7. CDR3 loop: CSARPTGASYEQYV. The CDR3 DNA reads TGCAGTGCTAGACCAACAGGGGCAAGCTACGAGCAGTACGTC.

This clonotype was observed many times. The chain has TRBV4-2 and TRBJ1-2; no clear D gene. V was cut by 6 bases and J by 4 bases, with 18 bases left in between. The CDR3 contains 15 residues. CDR1 is LGHNA, CDR2 YNFKEQ, per germline. CDR3 DNA: TGTGCCAGCAGTCACGGGCAGGACTTTGGCTATGGCTACACCTTC. Amino acid sequence: CASSHGQDFGYGYTF.

This clonotype occurred a few times. The chain carries TRBV19 and TRBJ2-7; the match to TRBD1 covers 9 bases. J lost 2 bases, V lost 5 bases, and 7 bases had no gene match. The germline V gene has CDR1 LNHDA and CDR2 SQIVND (reference sequence). This CDR3 has 15 amino acids. The CDR3 bases are TGTGCCAGTAGTTGGGGACAGGGCCCGGCCTACGAGCAGTACTTC. This sequence encodes CASSWGQGPAYEQYF.

This clonotype has at least ten counts. The genes are TRBV7-9 and TRBJ1-1, with TRBD1 as a possible D gene (5 bases). The CDR3 is 15 amino acids. V was clipped by 1 base and J by 1 base, with 10 bases between them. Looked up from germline, CDR1 is SEHNR and CDR2 is FQNEAQ (reference sequence). The chain's CDR3 is CASSLGQGKNTEAFF. The CDR3 DNA sequence: TGTGCCAGCAGCTTAGGGCAGGGTAAGAACACTGAAGCTTTCTTT.

This clonotype was recorded many times. The rearrangement links TRBV27 to TRBJ2-2; D may correspond to TRBD1 or TRBD2 (5 bases each). CDR1 is MNHEY, CDR2 SMNVEV, per germline (reference sequence). This CDR3 region has 12 residues. Trimming removed 10 bases at V and 7 bases at J, with 13 bases between. CDR3 DNA sequence: TGTGCCACCGGTTGGGGGTTCGGGGAGCTGTTTTTT. Translated: CATGWGFGELFF.

This clonotype was observed at least ten times. The J gene is TRBJ1-2, the V gene TRBV4-3; D call uncertain. V was trimmed by 0 bases and J by 4 bases, leaving 6 bases between them. There are 13 residues in the CDR3. The germline V gene has CDR1 LGHNA and CDR2 YSLEER. CDR3 protein: CASSQDEGYGYTF. The DNA for the CDR3 is TGCGCCAGCAGCCAAGACGAAGGCTATGGCTACACCTTC.

This clonotype was seen more than once but under ten times. The chain joins TRBV11-2 to TRBJ2-7; 7 nucleotides line up with TRBD1. J lost 3 bases, V lost 0 bases, and 5 bases had no gene match. Germline CDR1 is SGHAT and CDR2 is FQNNGV. The CDR3 runs to 15 residues. CDR3 sequence reads: CASSLDTGQNYEQYF. CDR3 sequence (DNA): TGTGCCAGCAGCTTAGATACGGGACAGAACTACGAGCAGTACTTC.

This clonotype was seen repeatedly, ten times or more. This sequence joins TRBV5-1 and TRBJ1-1; D gene uncertain. V lost 4 bases, J lost 1 base, and 11 bases lay in between. CDR3 length: 14 residues. Germline CDR1 and CDR2: SGHRS and YFSETQ. The CDR3 sequence: CASSPWMGNTEAFF. The CDR3 region has the DNA TGCGCCAGCAGCCCTTGGATGGGGAACACTGAAGCTTTCTTT. The whole variable domain, remainder taken from reference TRBV5-1 and TRBJ1-1, is KAGVTQTPRYLIKTRGQQVTLSCSPISGHRSVSWYQQTPGQGLQFLFEYFSETQRNKGNFPGRFSGRQFSNSRSEMNVSTLELGDSALYLCASSPWMGNTEAFFGQGTRLTVV.